This T cell receptor (beta chain) is from a study of control samples from healthy donors and cancer patients (dated by TCRdb to about 2020). Points on this clone: Its target antigen remains unknown. Base qualities are not recorded, but no much larger clone differs from it by a single base.

V is clipped by 6 bases and J by 1 base, and the sequence between their germline boundaries is 18 bases long. The CDR3, cysteine through phenylalanine, is 16 amino acids long. Just CDR3 DNA is preserved here, 48 bases in frame from base 1. The germline V gene (reference sequence) supplies CDR1 MNHEY and CDR2 SMNVEV. The library was obtained by the immunoSEQ multiplex PCR assay. TCRdb took over this immuneACCESS table, retaining in-frame rearrangements with V and J assigned. Such tables are incomplete; in checked studies, under half of the missing clones stem from an unresolved V gene, and the remainder is unexplained. Counted in this sample were about 160,000 clones; 96% of them appeared once. The leading ten clones occupy approximately 1% of the sample.

This chain joins TRBV27 to TRBJ1-1, and the D gene may be TRBD1, 6 bases matching. This TCR came from a woman aged 25 to 39 in good health. Sequencing was carried out using blood. The CDR3 protein: CASSRGGGRRNTEAFF. Read as DNA, the sequence is TGTGCCAGCAGCCGGGGAGGGGGGCGGAGGAACACTGAAGCTTTCTTT.